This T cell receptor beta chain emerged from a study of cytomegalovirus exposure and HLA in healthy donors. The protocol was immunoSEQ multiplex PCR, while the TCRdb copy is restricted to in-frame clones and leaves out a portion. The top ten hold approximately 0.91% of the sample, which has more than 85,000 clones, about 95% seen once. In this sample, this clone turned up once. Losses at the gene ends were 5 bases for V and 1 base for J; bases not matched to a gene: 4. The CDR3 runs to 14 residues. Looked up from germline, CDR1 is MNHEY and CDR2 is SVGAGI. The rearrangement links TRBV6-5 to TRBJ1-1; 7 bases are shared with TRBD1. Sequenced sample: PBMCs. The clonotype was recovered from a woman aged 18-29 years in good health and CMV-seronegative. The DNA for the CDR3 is TGTGCCAGCAGTCTCCACAGGGGGAACACTGAAGCTTTCTTT. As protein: CASSLHRGNTEAFF.